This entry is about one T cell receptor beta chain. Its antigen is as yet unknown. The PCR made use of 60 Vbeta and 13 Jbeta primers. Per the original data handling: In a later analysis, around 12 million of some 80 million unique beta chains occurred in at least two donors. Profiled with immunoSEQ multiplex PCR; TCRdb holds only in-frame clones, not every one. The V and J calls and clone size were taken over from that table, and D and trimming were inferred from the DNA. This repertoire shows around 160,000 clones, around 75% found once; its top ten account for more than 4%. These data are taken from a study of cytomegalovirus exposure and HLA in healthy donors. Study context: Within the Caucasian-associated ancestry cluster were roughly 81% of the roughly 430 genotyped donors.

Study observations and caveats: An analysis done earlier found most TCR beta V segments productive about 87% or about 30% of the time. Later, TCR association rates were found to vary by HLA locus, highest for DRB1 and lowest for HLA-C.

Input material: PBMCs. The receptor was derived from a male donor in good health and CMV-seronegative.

The CDR3 is CASRPLGQTHSPLHF. DNA for the CDR3: TGCGCCAGCAGACCCTTAGGACAGACACACTCACCCCTCCACTTT. J is TRBJ1-6 and V is TRBV5-1; possible D gene TRBD1, 6 bases. Deletions cut 5 bases from V and 10 bases from J, with 19 bases between. CDR1 and CDR2 from the germline V gene are SGHRS and YFSETQ. The CDR3 length is 15 residues.